This record covers a single T cell receptor beta chain. Its antigen remains unidentified. The CDR3 spans 15 residues. V lost 8 bases, J lost 4 bases, and 21 bases lay in between. CDR1 is MNHEY and CDR2 is SMNVEV in the germline V gene (reference sequence). Peripheral blood samples of about 10 milliliters were drawn from each donor. This record comes from a study of blood T cells in healthy people across ages. Overall study results and limits: A strong correlation was seen between TCR beta diversity and naive T cell percentage.

A second PCR, run for about 6 to 11 cycles, used a sample-barcoded 5' primer plus a J-beta primer mix. TCRdb ran MiXCR on the 5' RACE reads and lists one entry per CDR3 protein. The table lists 980,000 or so distinct CDR3 sequences, roughly 43% of them singletons. The origin of this receptor is a man in his thirties or forties in good health. The sample consisted of blood. The rearrangement uses TRBV27 and TRBJ2-7; perhaps D is TRBD1 or TRBD2 (5 bases each). This CDR3 is CASHSLSGTGYEQYF. The CDR3 DNA follows: TGTGCCAGCCATTCACTCAGTGGGACGGGGTACGAGCAGTACTTC.